This T cell receptor (beta chain) is from a study of blood T cell repertoires in COVID-19. Across the whole study: Specimens from acute and convalescent COVID-19 originated in the United States, Italy and Spain. Nucleic acid was either cDNA or gDNA, and it came from T cells, B-cell-depleted T cells, or PBMCs.

The CDR3 sequence is 15 residues long. With V trimmed by 1 base and J by 10 bases, 9 bases remained unmatched. Germline CDR1 reads KGHSH; CDR2 reads LQKENI. Original methodology: Using reference gene primer amplification, nucleated cell counts were estimated. TCRdb's table, derived via immunoSEQ multiplex PCR, lists solely in-frame clones and lacks some. The DNA was the basis for D and trimming; V, J and clone size are from that table. The table has approximately 100,000 clones, 71% seen once; the top ten hold approximately 0.9%. The specimen was peripheral blood. The sequence came from a human donor with acute or convalescent COVID-19. The donor label of this sample is uncertain. The chain joins TRBV18 to TRBJ2-1, with 8 positions matching TRBD2. The CDR3 sequence: CASSPLSGGLGEQFF. The CDR3 nucleotides read TGTGCCAGCTCACCACTAAGCGGGGGCTTGGGGGAGCAGTTCTTC.